These T cell receptor beta chains were read from a single sample in a study of blood T cell repertoires in COVID-19. Clones were sequenced by immunoSEQ multiplex PCR, and TCRdb holds only the in-frame ones, with some missing. This table has 45,000 to 50,000 clones, approximately 83% appearing once. The sample taken for sequencing was peripheral blood. The receptor source for this set is a man older than 75 in a cohort sampled during active COVID-19. Each CDR3 is given with its conserved first and last residue. The D gene is left open where the match is weak. Clone size is given for some rows only: seen once, a few or many times, or a class if the clone is expanded.

v_gene	d_gene	j_gene	abundance	CDR3nt	CDR3aa
TRBV28	NA	TRBJ1-3	NA	TGTGCCAGCAGTCGGGACACCAACTCTGGAAACACCATATATTTT	CASSRDTNSGNTIYF
TRBV6-5	NA	TRBJ1-3	NA	TGTGCCAGCAGCCCGGGGTTTGGAAACACCATATATTTT	CASSPGFGNTIYF
TRBV7-2	TRBD1	TRBJ1-3	NA	TGTGCCAGCAGCCCTTGGGACAGGTCAGGAAACACCATATATTTT	CASSPWDRSGNTIYF
TRBV3-1/TRBV3-2	NA	TRBJ1-5	NA	TGTGCCAGCAGCCAAGTAATGCGTCCCAATCAGCCCCAGCATTTT	CASSQVMRPNQPQHF
TRBV18	NA	TRBJ1-1	NA	TGTGCCAGCTCACCCAAATCGGGGGCTGAAGCTTTCTTT	CASSPKSGAEAFF
TRBV25-1	NA	TRBJ1-1	NA	TGTGCCAGCAGTGAAATCGCCGGGGATCCGAAAGCTTTCTTT	CASSEIAGDPKAFF
TRBV7-2	NA	TRBJ2-3	NA	TGTGCCAGCAGCAACAGAGATACGCAGTATTTT	CASSNRDTQYF
TRBV4-1	NA	TRBJ1-3	NA	TGCGCCAGCAGCCAAGATCAAACAGGTACCTCTGGAAACACCATATATTTT	CASSQDQTGTSGNTIYF
TRBV6-6	TRBD2	TRBJ2-7	NA	TGTGCCAGCAGTTATGAGCGGGGGGGTACCTACGAGCAGTACTTC	CASSYERGGTYEQYF
TRBV5-1	TRBD2	TRBJ2-2	once	TGCGCCAGCAGCTTGGAGACTAGCGGGAGCGGGGAGCTGTTTTTT	CASSLETSGSGELFF
TRBV5-4	TRBD2	TRBJ2-1	NA	TGTGCCAGCAGCTCGAGCGGGGACTCCTACAATGAGCAGTTCTTC	CASSSSGDSYNEQFF
TRBV18	NA	TRBJ2-7	NA	TGTGCCAGCTCACCACCTCTTAGCTCCTACGAGCAGTACTTC	CASSPPLSSYEQYF
TRBV5-1	NA	TRBJ2-5	few	TGCGCCAGCAGCTTGTTTTCGTACCAAGAGACCCAGTACTTC	CASSLFSYQETQYF
TRBV28	NA	TRBJ1-6	few	TGTGCCAGCAGTTCCCAACAGCAATATAATTCACCCCTCCACTTT	CASSSQQQYNSPLHF
TRBV4-3	NA	TRBJ2-3	NA	TGCGCCAGCAGCCCGACTAGGGCTGCCACAGATACGCAGTATTTT	CASSPTRAATDTQYF
TRBV11-2	TRBD1	TRBJ1-5	NA	TGTGCCAGCAGCTTAGATCTCACAGGGGGGAATCAGCCCCAGCATTTT	CASSLDLTGGNQPQHF
TRBV18	TRBD2	TRBJ2-5	once	TGTGCCAGCTCCTTTCGGTTGATAGCGGGAAACCAAGAGACCCAGTACTTC	CASSFRLIAGNQETQYF
TRBV28	TRBD2	TRBJ2-1	NA	TGTGCCAGCAGTTTAGGAAGGCTAGCGGGACTCTCCCTCGGAAATGAGCAGTTCTTC	CASSLGRLAGLSLGNEQFF
TRBV13	TRBD1	TRBJ2-7	NA	TGTGCCAGCAGCTTTTCCGGGACAGGGAGGCACGAGCAGTACTTC	CASSFSGTGRHEQYF
TRBV28	TRBD2	TRBJ2-3	NA	TGTGCCAGCAGTCTCCGCGGGGCGGGAGGGCCCACAGATACGCAGTATTTT	CASSLRGAGGPTDTQYF
TRBV5-8	NA	TRBJ1-4	NA	TGTGCCAGCAGTCTTACGGGAGGCGGAGGCGAAAAACTGTTTTTT	CASSLTGGGGEKLFF
TRBV7-7	TRBD2	TRBJ2-5	few	TGTGCTAGCAGCTTAGGGCGGGGGGCCTACCAAGAGACCCAGTACTTC	CASSLGRGAYQETQYF
TRBV5-1	TRBD1	TRBJ2-6	NA	TGCGCCAGCAGCTTAGGGGACAGGGCGATCTCTGGGGCCAACGTCCTGACTTTC	CASSLGDRAISGANVLTF
TRBV4-3	NA	TRBJ2-5	few	TGCGCCAGCAGCCAAGACGTGAGGGGGGAGACCCAGTACTTC	CASSQDVRGETQYF
TRBV18	NA	TRBJ1-6	NA	TGTGCCAGCTCACCGGACTGGAGGGATTCACCCCTCCACTTT	CASSPDWRDSPLHF
TRBV3-1/TRBV3-2	NA	TRBJ2-2	NA	TGTGCCAGCAGCAACCTCCGGGTGGCCGGGGAGCTGTTTTTT	CASSNLRVAGELFF
TRBV10-3	NA	TRBJ2-4	NA	TGTGCCATCAGTGACGGGGCAGGGGGGAACATTCAGTACTTC	CAISDGAGGNIQYF
TRBV12-3/TRBV12-4	NA	TRBJ2-1	NA	TGTGCCAGCAACTTCCGAGGGTCTAGGGAGCAGTTCTTC	CASNFRGSREQFF
TRBV6-1	TRBD1	TRBJ1-4	NA	TGTGCCAGCAGTGAAGACAGGGGGCATGAAAAACTGTTTTTT	CASSEDRGHEKLFF
TRBV10-2	TRBD1	TRBJ2-1	NA	TGCGCCAGCAGCGTGACAGGGGCCGGGTCCTACAATGAGCAGTTCTTC	CASSVTGAGSYNEQFF
TRBV27	NA	TRBJ2-7	NA	TGTGCCAGCAGTTTAAGAGCGTCAGACCCCTACGAGCAGTACTTC	CASSLRASDPYEQYF
TRBV7-8	TRBD2	TRBJ2-7	NA	TGTGCCAGCAGCCCCCAGCGAAGCGGGAGGCAGCAGTACTTC	CASSPQRSGRQQYF
TRBV2	NA	TRBJ1-2	NA	TGTGCCAGCAGTGAAGGCAGACAGTATGGCTACACCTTC	CASSEGRQYGYTF
TRBV7-9	NA	TRBJ1-1	NA	TGTGCCAGCAGTGTCAGGGGAACTGAAGCTTTCTTT	CASSVRGTEAFF
TRBV4-3	TRBD2	TRBJ2-1	NA	TGCGCCAGCAGCCAAGATAGAGGGCTAGCGGCTAGCTCCTACAATGAGCAGTTCTTC	CASSQDRGLAASSYNEQFF
TRBV7-2	TRBD2	TRBJ2-7	NA	TGTGCCAGCAGCCTCAGCGGGACCCAAAGAGGTATGGAGCAGTACTTC	CASSLSGTQRGMEQYF
TRBV28	NA	TRBJ1-1	NA	TGTGCCAGCAGTTTAGTAGGACAGATGAACACTGAAGCTTTCTTT	CASSLVGQMNTEAFF
TRBV5-1	NA	TRBJ2-2	NA	TGCGCCAGCAGCTTACAGGGGAACACCGGGGAGCTGTTTTTT	CASSLQGNTGELFF
TRBV6-5	TRBD2	TRBJ2-7	NA	TGTGCCAGCAGACGCGGGGGTGCCTACGAGCAGTACTTC	CASRRGGAYEQYF
TRBV5-1	TRBD1	TRBJ1-2	few	TGCGCCAGCAGCTTGATGACAGGGGACTATGGCTACACCTTC	CASSLMTGDYGYTF
TRBV28	NA	TRBJ1-2	NA	TGTGCCAGCAGTTTTATCACGGATGGGCTCATCTATGGCTACACCTTC	CASSFITDGLIYGYTF
TRBV6-2/TRBV6-3	NA	TRBJ1-2	NA	TGTGCCAGCAGTTCTGACGGGATCTATGGCTACACCTTC	CASSSDGIYGYTF
TRBV5-1	NA	TRBJ2-2	NA	TGCGCCAGCAGCGCCCCCAGGTATCCGAACACCGGGGAGCTGTTTTTT	CASSAPRYPNTGELFF
TRBV5-1	NA	TRBJ1-5	NA	TGCGCCAGCAGCTTGGACCCCGGGCAGCCCCAGCATTTT	CASSLDPGQPQHF
TRBV2	TRBD1	TRBJ1-1	NA	TGTGCCAGCAGTCAGGGACAGACCTACACTGAAGCTTTCTTT	CASSQGQTYTEAFF
TRBV19	NA	TRBJ1-2	NA	TGTGCCAGTTGGGAGGGGAGTGGGAACTATGGCTACACCTTC	CASWEGSGNYGYTF
TRBV3-1/TRBV3-2	TRBD1	TRBJ1-2	NA	TGTGCCAGCAGCCACAGGGGGCGCGCCTTATTCCACTATGGCTACACCTTC	CASSHRGRALFHYGYTF
TRBV28	NA	TRBJ2-5	NA	TGTGCCAGCAGTTTGCGGGGAAGAGAGACCCAGTACTTC	CASSLRGRETQYF
TRBV27	TRBD1	TRBJ1-2	NA	TGTGCCAGCAGCCCCCCAGGGACAGGGGGTACGAGAAGTAACTATGGCTACACCTTC	CASSPPGTGGTRSNYGYTF
TRBV11-3	NA	TRBJ2-7	NA	TGTGCCAGCAGCTTAGCGGGGGATCGGGCCTACGAGCAGTACTTC	CASSLAGDRAYEQYF
TRBV30	TRBD1	TRBJ2-2	NA	TGTGCCTGGACGCCAAGGGGGCGCACCACCGGGGAGCTGTTTTTT	CAWTPRGRTTGELFF
TRBV7-9	NA	TRBJ2-3	NA	TGTGCCAGCAGCTCCGCTCGCAGTCGAACAGATACGCAGTATTTT	CASSSARSRTDTQYF
TRBV6-6	TRBD1	TRBJ1-5	once	TGTGCCAGCAGTTACTGGGGACAGGACAATCAGCCCCAGCATTTT	CASSYWGQDNQPQHF
TRBV30	TRBD2	TRBJ2-3	NA	TGTGCCTGGAGTGGCCCCCTTTTAGCGGGAGGGGATACGCAGTATTTT	CAWSGPLLAGGDTQYF
TRBV28	NA	TRBJ1-2	NA	TGTGCCAGCAGGAACAGGGATAACTATGGCTACACCTTC	CASRNRDNYGYTF
TRBV7-9	NA	TRBJ2-7	NA	TGTGCCAGCAGCTTAAGGCAGGGGACGGGCGAGCAGTACTTC	CASSLRQGTGEQYF
TRBV28	TRBD1	TRBJ1-2	NA	TGTGCCAGCAGGGGGACAGTCTATGGCTACACCTTC	CASRGTVYGYTF
TRBV10-2	NA	TRBJ1-5	NA	TGCGCCAGCAGTGAAGGGGGGGCAGGGAAACAGCCCCAGCATTTT	CASSEGGAGKQPQHF
TRBV19	NA	TRBJ1-2	NA	TGTGCCAGTAGTATACAGGACAAACCTACTAACTATGGCTACACCTTC	CASSIQDKPTNYGYTF